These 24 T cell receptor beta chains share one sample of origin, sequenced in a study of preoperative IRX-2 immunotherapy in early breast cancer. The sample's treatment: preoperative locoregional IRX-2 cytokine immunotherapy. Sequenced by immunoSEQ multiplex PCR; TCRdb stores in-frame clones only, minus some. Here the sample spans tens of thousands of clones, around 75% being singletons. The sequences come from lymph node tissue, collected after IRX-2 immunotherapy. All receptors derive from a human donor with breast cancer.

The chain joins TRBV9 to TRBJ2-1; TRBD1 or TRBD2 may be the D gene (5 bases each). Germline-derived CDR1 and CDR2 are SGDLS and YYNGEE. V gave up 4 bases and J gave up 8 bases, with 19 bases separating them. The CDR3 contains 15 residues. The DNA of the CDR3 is TGTGCCAGCAGCACAGGCCCCGGGACGGTCGATGAGCAGTTCTTC. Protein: CASSTGPGTVDEQFF.

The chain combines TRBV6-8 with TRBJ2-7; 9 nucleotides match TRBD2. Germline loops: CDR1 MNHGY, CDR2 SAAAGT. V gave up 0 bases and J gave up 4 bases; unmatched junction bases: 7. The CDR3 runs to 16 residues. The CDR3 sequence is CASSYSVGGREYEQYF. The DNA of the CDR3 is TGTGCCAGCAGTTACTCGGTGGGCGGGAGGGAGTACGAGCAGTACTTC.

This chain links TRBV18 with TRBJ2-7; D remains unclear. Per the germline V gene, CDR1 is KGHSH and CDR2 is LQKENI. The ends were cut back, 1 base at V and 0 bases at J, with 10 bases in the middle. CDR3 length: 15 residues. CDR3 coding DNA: TGTGCCAGCTCACCACAATCCGTAAACTCCTACGAGCAGTACTTC. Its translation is CASSPQSVNSYEQYF.

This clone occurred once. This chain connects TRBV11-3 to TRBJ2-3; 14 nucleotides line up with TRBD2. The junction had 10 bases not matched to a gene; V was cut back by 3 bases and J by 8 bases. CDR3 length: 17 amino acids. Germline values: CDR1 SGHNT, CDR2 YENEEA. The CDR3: CASSLGLAGALSATQYF. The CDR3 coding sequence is TGTGCCAGCAGCTTGGGACTAGCGGGAGCTTTGTCAGCTACGCAGTATTTT.

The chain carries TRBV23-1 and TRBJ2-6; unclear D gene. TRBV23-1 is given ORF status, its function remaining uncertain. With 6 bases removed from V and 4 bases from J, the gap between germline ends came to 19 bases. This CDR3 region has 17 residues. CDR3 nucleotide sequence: TGCGCCAGCAGCCAAGATAGGTCCGGATCCGGGGCCAACGTCCTGACTTTC. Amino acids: CASSQDRSGSGANVLTF.

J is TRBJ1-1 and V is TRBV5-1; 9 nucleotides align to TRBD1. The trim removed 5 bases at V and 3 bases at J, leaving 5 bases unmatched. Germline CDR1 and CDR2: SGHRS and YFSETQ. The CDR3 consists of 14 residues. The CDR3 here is CASSRDREDTEAFF. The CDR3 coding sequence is TGCGCCAGCAGTCGGGACAGGGAGGACACTGAAGCTTTCTTT.

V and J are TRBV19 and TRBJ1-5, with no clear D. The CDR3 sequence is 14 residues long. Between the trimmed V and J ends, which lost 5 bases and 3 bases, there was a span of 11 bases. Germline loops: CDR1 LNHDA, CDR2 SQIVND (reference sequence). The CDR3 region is CASSAGTINQPQHF. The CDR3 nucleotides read TGTGCCAGTAGTGCGGGTACTATCAATCAGCCCCAGCATTTT.

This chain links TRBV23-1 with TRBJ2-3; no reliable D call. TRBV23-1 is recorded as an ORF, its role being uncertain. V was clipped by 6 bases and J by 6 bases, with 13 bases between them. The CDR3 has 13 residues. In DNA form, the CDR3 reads TGCGCCAGCAGCTCACACCCCTTGGATACGCAGTATTTT. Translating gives CASSSHPLDTQYF.

The CDR3 nucleotides are TGTGCCAGTAGTATTGGAGTCCCCTCAGGGAATCAGCCCCAGCATTTT. This translates into CASSIGVPSGNQPQHF. The V gene is TRBV19, the J gene TRBJ1-5, with D tentatively TRBD1 (5 bases). The CDR3 is 16 residues long. With 3 bases removed from V and 4 bases from J, the gap between germline ends came to 16 bases. Germline V gives CDR1 LNHDA, CDR2 SQIVND (reference sequence).

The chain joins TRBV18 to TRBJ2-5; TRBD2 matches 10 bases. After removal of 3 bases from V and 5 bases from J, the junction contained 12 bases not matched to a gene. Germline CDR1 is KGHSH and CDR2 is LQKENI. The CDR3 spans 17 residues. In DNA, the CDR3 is TGTGCCAGCTCACCTCCCAAAGCGGGAGGGACAATGGAGACCCAGTACTTC. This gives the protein CASSPPKAGGTMETQYF.

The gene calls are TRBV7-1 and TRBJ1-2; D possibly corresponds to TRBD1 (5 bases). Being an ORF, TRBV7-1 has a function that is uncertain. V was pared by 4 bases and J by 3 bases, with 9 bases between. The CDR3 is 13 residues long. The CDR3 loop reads CASSLEQDYGYTF. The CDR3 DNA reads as TGTGCCAGCAGCTTAGAACAGGACTATGGCTACACCTTC.

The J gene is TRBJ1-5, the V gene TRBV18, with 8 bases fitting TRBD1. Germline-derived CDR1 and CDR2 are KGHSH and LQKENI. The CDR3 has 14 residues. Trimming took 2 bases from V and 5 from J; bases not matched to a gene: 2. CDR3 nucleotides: TGTGCCAGCTCACCAGGACAGGGACATCAGCCCCAGCATTTT. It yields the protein CASSPGQGHQPQHF.

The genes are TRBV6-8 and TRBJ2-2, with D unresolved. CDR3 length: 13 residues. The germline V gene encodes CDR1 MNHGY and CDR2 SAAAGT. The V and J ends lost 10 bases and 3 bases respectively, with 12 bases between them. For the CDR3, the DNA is TGTGCCATCAGCGACCCGGACACCGGGGAGCTGTTTTTT. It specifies CAISDPDTGELFF.

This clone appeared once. CDR3 residues: CASSSGTGAYEQYF. Written as DNA, the CDR3 is TGCGCCAGCAGCTCCGGGACAGGGGCCTACGAGCAGTACTTC. This chain links TRBV5-1 with TRBJ2-7, with 10 positions matching TRBD1. CDR1 SGHRS and CDR2 YFSETQ come from the germline V gene. V trimming: 3 bases; J trimming: 2 bases; junction bases outside the gene matches: 2. The length of the CDR3 is 14 residues.

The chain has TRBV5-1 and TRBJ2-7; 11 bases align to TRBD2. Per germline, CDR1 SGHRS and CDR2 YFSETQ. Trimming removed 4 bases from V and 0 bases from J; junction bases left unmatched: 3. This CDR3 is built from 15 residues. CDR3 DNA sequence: TGCGCCAGCAGCCCGACTAGCGGGACCTCCTACGAGCAGTACTTC. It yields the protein CASSPTSGTSYEQYF. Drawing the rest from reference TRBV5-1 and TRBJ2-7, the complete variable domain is KAGVTQTPRYLIKTRGQQVTLSCSPISGHRSVSWYQQTPGQGLQFLFEYFSETQRNKGNFPGRFSGRQFSNSRSEMNVSTLELGDSALYLCASSPTSGTSYEQYFGPGTRLTVT.

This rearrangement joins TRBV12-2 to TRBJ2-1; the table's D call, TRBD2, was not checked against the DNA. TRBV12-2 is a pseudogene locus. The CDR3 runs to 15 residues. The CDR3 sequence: CASRLRLAPYNEQFF. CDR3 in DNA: TGTGCAAGTCGCTTACGACTAGCCCCCTACAATGAGCAGTTCTTC.

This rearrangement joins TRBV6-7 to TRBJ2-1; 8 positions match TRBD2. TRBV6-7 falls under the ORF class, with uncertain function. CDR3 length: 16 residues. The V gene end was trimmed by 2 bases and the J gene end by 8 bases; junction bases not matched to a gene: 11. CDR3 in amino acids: CASSYRRTSPMYEQFF. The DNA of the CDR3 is TGTGCCAGCAGTTACCGCAGGACTAGCCCGATGTATGAGCAGTTCTTC.

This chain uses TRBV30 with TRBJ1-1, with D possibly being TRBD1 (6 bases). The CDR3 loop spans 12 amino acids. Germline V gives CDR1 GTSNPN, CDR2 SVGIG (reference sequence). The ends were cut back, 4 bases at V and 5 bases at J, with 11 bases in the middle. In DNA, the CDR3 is TGTGCCTGGAAAGGGGGAAAGACTGAAGCTTTCTTT. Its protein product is CAWKGGKTEAFF.

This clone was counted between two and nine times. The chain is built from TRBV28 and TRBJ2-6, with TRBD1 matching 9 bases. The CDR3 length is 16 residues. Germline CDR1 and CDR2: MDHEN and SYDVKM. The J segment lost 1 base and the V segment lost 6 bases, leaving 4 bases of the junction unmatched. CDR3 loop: CASRRDRDSGANVLTF. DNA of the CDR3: TGTGCCAGCAGAAGGGACAGGGATTCTGGGGCCAACGTCCTGACTTTC.

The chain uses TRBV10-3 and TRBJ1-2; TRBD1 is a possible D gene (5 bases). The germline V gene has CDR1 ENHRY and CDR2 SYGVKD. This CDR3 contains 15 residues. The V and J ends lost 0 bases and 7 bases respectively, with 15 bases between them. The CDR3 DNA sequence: TGTGCCATCAGTGAGTCAGCGATGGGCCAGGGTGGCTACACCTTC. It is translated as CAISESAMGQGGYTF.

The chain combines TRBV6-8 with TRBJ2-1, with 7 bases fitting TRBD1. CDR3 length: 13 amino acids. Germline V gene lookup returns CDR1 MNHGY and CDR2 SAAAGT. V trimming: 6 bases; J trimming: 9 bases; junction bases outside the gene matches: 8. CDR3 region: CASSSTGAGEQFF. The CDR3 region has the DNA TGTGCCAGCAGCTCAACAGGGGCGGGTGAGCAGTTCTTC.

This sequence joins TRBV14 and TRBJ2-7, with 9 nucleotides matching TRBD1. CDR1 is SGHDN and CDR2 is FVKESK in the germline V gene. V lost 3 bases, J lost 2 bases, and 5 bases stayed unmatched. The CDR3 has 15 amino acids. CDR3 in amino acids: CASSHPGTGPYEQYF. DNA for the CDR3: TGTGCCAGCAGCCACCCCGGGACAGGGCCCTACGAGCAGTACTTC.

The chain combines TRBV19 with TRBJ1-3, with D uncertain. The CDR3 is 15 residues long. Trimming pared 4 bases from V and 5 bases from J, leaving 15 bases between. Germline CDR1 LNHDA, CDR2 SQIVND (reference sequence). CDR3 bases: TGTGCCAGTAGTACCGGGCAGGCAAGACGAAACACCATATATTTT. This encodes CASSTGQARRNTIYF. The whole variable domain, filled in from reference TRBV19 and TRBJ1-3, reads DGGITQSPKYLFRKEGQNVTLSCEQNLNHDAMYWYRQDPGQGLRLIYYSQIVNDFQKGDIAEGYSVSREKKESFPLTVTSAQKNPTAFYLCASSTGQARRNTIYFGEGSWLTVV.

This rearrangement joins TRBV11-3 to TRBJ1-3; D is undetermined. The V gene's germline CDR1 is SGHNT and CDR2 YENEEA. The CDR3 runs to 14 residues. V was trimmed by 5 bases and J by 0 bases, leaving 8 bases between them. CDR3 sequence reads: CASSLFISGNTIYF. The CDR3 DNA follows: TGTGCCAGCAGCCTCTTTATCTCTGGAAACACCATATATTTT.